A selection of T cell receptor beta chains follows, all from one sample in a study of cytomegalovirus exposure and HLA in healthy donors. TCRdb's table, derived via immunoSEQ multiplex PCR, lists solely in-frame clones and lacks some. The repertoire includes approximately 120,000 clones, approximately 78% of them detected once, and approximately 10% sits in the top ten. The sequenced sample was PBMCs. These receptors all stem from a man in his thirties or forties in good health and CMV-seropositive. The CDR3 runs from the conserved cysteine through the conserved F or W. The D gene is left open where the match is weak. Only some rows state a clone size, as once, few, many or a class for expanded clones.

V	D	J	size	CDR3	DNA
TRBV30	TRBD2	TRBJ2-3	NA	CAWSRREGDTQYF	TGTGCCTGGAGTAGGCGGGAGGGCGATACGCAGTATTTT
TRBV30	NA	TRBJ2-3	NA	CAWSVRGSQRSRTDTQYF	TGTGCCTGGAGTGTACGGGGGAGCCAGCGGTCGCGCACAGATACGCAGTATTTT
TRBV7-9	TRBD2	TRBJ2-2	NA	CASSFPPVKREGRELFF	TGTGCCAGCAGCTTTCCCCCGGTGAAGCGGGAGGGCCGGGAGCTGTTTTTT
TRBV10-1	NA	TRBJ2-6	once	CASSESRGSGANVLTF	TGCGCCAGCAGTGAGTCCCGAGGTTCTGGGGCCAACGTCCTGACTTTC
TRBV7-2	NA	TRBJ2-7	NA	CASSFAATEQYF	TGTGCCAGCAGCTTCGCAGCGACCGAGCAGTACTTC
TRBV10-3	TRBD1	TRBJ1-3	NA	CAIRDRVALDTIYF	TGTGCCATCCGGGACAGGGTAGCTCTGGACACCATATATTTT
TRBV28	NA	TRBJ2-1	NA	CASSFAGRHNEQFF	TGTGCCAGCAGTTTTGCGGGGAGGCACAATGAGCAGTTCTTC
TRBV9	TRBD1	TRBJ2-1	few	CASRSGQGGEQFF	TGTGCCAGCAGAAGCGGACAGGGTGGGGAGCAGTTCTTC
TRBV5-1	TRBD1	TRBJ1-1	NA	CASSLRQGWDTEAFF	TGCGCCAGCAGCTTGCGACAGGGTTGGGACACTGAAGCTTTCTTT
TRBV10-2	TRBD2	TRBJ2-1	few	CASSPIAGAGQFF	TGCGCCAGCAGTCCCATAGCGGGAGCAGGGCAGTTCTTC
TRBV27	NA	TRBJ2-7	few	CASSFDTGTSYEQYF	TGTGCCAGCAGTTTTGATACAGGGACCTCCTACGAGCAGTACTTC
TRBV6-5	NA	TRBJ2-1	NA	CASSKAAYNEQFF	TGTGCCAGCTCTAAAGCGGCCTACAATGAGCAGTTCTTC
TRBV19	TRBD2	TRBJ2-5	NA	CASSKGTSGETQYF	TGTGCCAGTAGTAAAGGGACTAGCGGGGAGACCCAGTACTTC
TRBV6-6	NA	TRBJ1-1	NA	CASRPSSRESFF	TGTGCCAGCAGACCCTCAAGCAGGGAATCTTTCTTT
TRBV2	TRBD2	TRBJ2-1	NA	CASASLAGGPAQFF	TGTGCCAGCGCCTCACTAGCGGGAGGGCCTGCGCAGTTCTTC
TRBV5-1	TRBD1	TRBJ2-3	NA	CASSLGQGVDTQYF	TGCGCCAGCAGCTTGGGACAGGGGGTGGATACGCAGTATTTT
TRBV6-6	NA	TRBJ1-6	NA	CASSRDTAYNSPLHF	TGTGCCAGCAGTCGGGACACCGCTTATAATTCACCCCTCCACTTT
TRBV7-9	NA	TRBJ2-5	NA	CASSFPNQETQYF	TGTGCCAGCAGCTTCCCCAACCAAGAGACCCAGTACTTC
TRBV7-9	NA	TRBJ2-1	few	CASSLPPRTRAPNEQFF	TGTGCCAGCAGCTTACCCCCCAGGACACGAGCCCCTAATGAGCAGTTCTTC
TRBV29-1	TRBD1	TRBJ2-5	NA	CSVELVQGPQETQYF	TGCAGCGTTGAGTTGGTACAGGGGCCTCAAGAGACCCAGTACTTC
TRBV19	NA	TRBJ1-1	NA	CASSDTEAFF	TGTGCCAGTTCGGACACTGAAGCTTTCTTT
TRBV5-8	NA	TRBJ2-7	NA	CASSSDSYEQYF	TGTGCCAGCAGCTCGGACAGCTACGAGCAGTACTTC
TRBV7-2	TRBD2	TRBJ2-1	NA	CASSLGTSMRNEQFF	TGTGCCAGCAGCTTAGGGACTAGCATGAGGAATGAGCAGTTCTTC
TRBV5-4	NA	TRBJ2-3	few	CASSSPGGTDTQYF	TGTGCCAGCAGCTCCCCAGGGGGCACAGATACGCAGTATTTT
TRBV9	NA	TRBJ1-1	NA	CASSVDPGDTEAFF	TGTGCCAGCAGCGTAGATCCGGGTGACACTGAAGCTTTCTTT
TRBV19	NA	TRBJ2-2	NA	CASSPLASGRNTGELFF	TGTGCCAGTAGTCCCTTGGCCAGCGGGCGAAACACCGGGGAGCTGTTTTTT
TRBV7-9	TRBD1	TRBJ2-5	few	CASSPGGYQETQYF	TGTGCCAGCAGCCCAGGGGGCTACCAAGAGACCCAGTACTTC
TRBV6-5	NA	TRBJ1-2	NA	CASREGPKYGYTF	TGTGCCAGCAGGGAGGGACCGAAGTATGGCTACACCTTC
TRBV28	TRBD1	TRBJ1-1	NA	CASSLGTGYRNTEAFF	TGTGCCAGCAGTTTGGGGACAGGCTACCGGAACACTGAAGCTTTCTTT
TRBV5-1	NA	TRBJ2-3	NA	CASSWGLATDTQYF	TGCGCCAGCAGCTGGGGGCTAGCTACAGATACGCAGTATTTT
TRBV27	NA	TRBJ2-1	NA	CASSARDIYNEQFF	TGTGCCAGCAGTGCCCGGGACATCTACAATGAGCAGTTCTTC
TRBV5-1	NA	TRBJ1-3	NA	CASSLDRGSGNTIYF	TGCGCCAGCAGCTTGGATCGGGGATCGGGAAACACCATATATTTT
TRBV7-9	NA	TRBJ1-1	NA	CASSLDLSGTEAFF	TGTGCCAGCAGCTTGGACTTGTCGGGCACTGAAGCTTTCTTT
TRBV9	NA	TRBJ2-1	NA	CASSVESGWEQFF	TGTGCCAGCAGCGTAGAAAGCGGTTGGGAGCAGTTCTTC
TRBV19	NA	TRBJ2-2	NA	CASFNTGELFF	TGTGCCAGCTTTAACACCGGGGAGCTGTTTTTT
TRBV6-5	TRBD1	TRBJ1-2	once	CASGTGTVYGYTF	TGTGCCAGCGGGACCGGGACAGTCTATGGCTACACCTTC
TRBV7-9	TRBD1	TRBJ1-4	few	CASSSTGVINEKLFF	TGTGCCAGCAGCTCCACAGGGGTGATTAATGAAAAACTGTTTTTT
TRBV27	NA	TRBJ2-7	NA	CASSLVRTAFYEQYF	TGTGCCAGCAGTTTGGTCCGAACAGCCTTCTACGAGCAGTACTTC
TRBV5-1	TRBD2	TRBJ2-7	NA	CASSSGTSDYEQYF	TGCGCCAGCAGTTCCGGGACTAGCGACTACGAGCAGTACTTC
TRBV7-2	NA	TRBJ1-1	NA	CASSLVLRGNTEAFF	TGTGCCAGCAGCTTAGTGCTCAGGGGAAACACTGAAGCTTTCTTT
TRBV7-9	NA	TRBJ1-5	NA	CASSLDMGDQPQHF	TGTGCCAGCAGCTTAGATATGGGAGACCAGCCCCAGCATTTT
TRBV4-2	NA	TRBJ2-1	once	CASSLTSMEGVNEQFF	TGTGCCAGCAGCCTTACGTCTATGGAGGGTGTGAATGAGCAGTTCTTC
TRBV4-3	NA	TRBJ2-1	few	CASSQEDRSYNEQFF	TGCGCCAGCAGCCAGGAGGACAGATCCTACAATGAGCAGTTCTTC
TRBV5-1	TRBD2	TRBJ2-1	NA	CASRGGLAGVFSYNEQFF	TGCGCCAGCCGGGGGGGGCTAGCGGGAGTTTTCTCCTACAATGAGCAGTTCTTC
TRBV5-6	NA	TRBJ2-7	NA	CASSSTLRETMSYEQYF	TGTGCCAGCAGCTCGACACTCAGGGAAACAATGTCCTACGAGCAGTACTTC
TRBV4-1	NA	TRBJ2-6	NA	CASSGRAQVPGANVLTF	TGCGCCAGCTCGGGAAGGGCCCAGGTTCCTGGGGCCAACGTCCTGACTTTC
TRBV25-1	NA	TRBJ2-1	NA	CASSDRVLFNEQFF	TGTGCCAGCAGTGATCGAGTCCTTTTCAATGAGCAGTTCTTC
TRBV5-1	TRBD2	TRBJ2-3	NA	CASSSGLAGGPSTDTQYF	TGCGCCAGCAGCTCGGGACTAGCGGGAGGCCCTAGCACAGATACGCAGTATTTT